This record concerns one T cell receptor beta chain sequence. As yet, its antigen is unknown. With a much larger clone just one base away, this may be a read error. The V gene end was trimmed by 4 bases and the J gene end by 6 bases; junction bases not matched to a gene: 8. The CDR3 consists of 15 residues. The germline CDR1 and CDR2 sequences are SGHRS and YFSETQ. The method for making cDNA was 5'RACE, and it used 10-nucleotide random UMIs. One entry per CDR3 protein results from TCRdb running MiXCR on the 5' RACE reads. The data contain some 50,000 distinct CDR3 sequences, roughly 14% of them seen just once; the ten biggest clones take up less than 5.5%. The time point here: longitudinal time-point 2. A total of 2 million PBMCs stored at -80 degrees C provided the unsorted libraries. The data derive from a study of neurological immune-mediated disorders. Notes on the study in general: No expanded-clone CDR3 amino acid sequence recurred across subjects, suggesting private TCR-beta repertoires. Expansion of TCR clones was greatest in HTLV-1-associated myelopathy and smallest in multiple sclerosis, where it fell below that of healthy controls.

This chain joins TRBV5-1 and TRBJ1-2; TRBD1 aligns across 11 bases. Sequences were obtained from PBMCs. This clonotype was obtained from a male donor with HTLV-1-associated myelopathy (HAM/TSP). The DNA of the CDR3 is TGCGCCAGCAGCGGCTGGACAGGGGGCGGAGATGGCTACACCTTC. This sequence encodes CASSGWTGGGDGYTF.